A single sample gave rise to the 14 T cell receptor beta chains below, sequenced in a study of shared clonotypes between healthy human individuals. Clones were sequenced by immunoSEQ multiplex PCR, and TCRdb holds only the in-frame ones, with some missing. The table records about 1,800,000 clones, approximately 94% of them present only once. Selected positively for CCR7 and CD45RO-negative, naive CD8 cells excluded terminally differentiated effector memory CD45RA+ cells. The sequencing sample was made of naive CD8+ T cells sorted from blood. These receptor sequences come from a young man in good health.

The chain uses TRBV25-1 and TRBJ2-1; the D gene could be TRBD1 or TRBD2 (5 bases each). V shed 3 bases and J shed 4 bases, with 13 bases lying between them. CDR1 and CDR2 from the germline V gene are MGHDK and SYGVNS. CDR3 length equals 15 residues. As DNA, the CDR3 is TGTGCCAGCAGTGATCCGGGGACCCAATACAATGAGCAGTTCTTC. Encoded protein: CASSDPGTQYNEQFF.

Of note for this clone: Other DNA sequences in the same sample also yield this CDR3. The chain uses TRBV6-1 and TRBJ2-7; D is unclear. CDR3 size: 13 residues. V lost 4 bases, J lost 0 bases, and 7 bases lay in between. Looked up from germline, CDR1 is MNHNS and CDR2 is SASEGT. The CDR3 here is CASSAGLSYEQYF. CDR3 nucleotide sequence: TGTGCCAGCAGTGCGGGCCTCTCCTACGAGCAGTACTTC.

This chain links TRBV4-3 with TRBJ1-2; 8 nucleotides match TRBD1. This CDR3 spans 15 amino acids. Trimming took 4 bases from V and 2 from J; bases not matched to a gene: 6. Germline-derived CDR1 and CDR2 are LGHNA and YSLEER. CDR3 DNA sequence: TGCGCCAGCAGCCCCCAAAGGACAGGGAACTATGGCTACACCTTC. The encoded protein is CASSPQRTGNYGYTF.

V is TRBV6-5 and J is TRBJ2-2; a possible D gene is TRBD1 (6 bases). The V end lost 6 bases, the J end lost 6 bases, and 8 bases lay between the germline ends. Germline CDR1 and CDR2: MNHEY and SVGAGI. This CDR3 contains 12 residues. CDR3 sequence (DNA): TGTGCCAGCAGCCAGGGGCCCGGGGAGCTGTTTTTT. Translated, it gives CASSQGPGELFF.

The chain carries TRBV7-3 and TRBJ2-7, with D perhaps matching TRBD2 (5 bases). This CDR3 comprises 14 residues. Germline lookup yields CDR1 SGHTA and CDR2 FQGTGA. Trimming stripped 2 bases from V and 1 base from J, with 9 bases between. CDR3 sequence (DNA): TGTGCCAGCAGCTTAGGTCCGGGATCCTACGAGCAGTACTTC. This gives the protein CASSLGPGSYEQYF.

This clone came up once. The chain recombines TRBV6-5 with TRBJ2-1, with 13 bases matching TRBD2. The V segment lost 8 bases and the J segment 6 bases; nucleotides outside the gene matches: 7. From germline, CDR1 is MNHEY and CDR2 SVGAGI. This CDR3 is built from 15 residues. The chain's CDR3 is CASLPGLAGVNEQFF. CDR3 DNA sequence: TGTGCCAGCCTACCCGGACTAGCGGGAGTCAATGAGCAGTTCTTC.

This clone was seen a single time. The chain combines TRBV7-9 with TRBJ1-1, with D unresolved. V lost 5 bases to trimming and J lost 1 base, with 8 bases between them. Germline CDR1 and CDR2: SEHNR and FQNEAQ (reference sequence). The CDR3 contains 13 residues. The CDR3 DNA is TGTGCCAGCAGCGAAGTAACGAACACTGAAGCTTTCTTT. Residues: CASSEVTNTEAFF.

This clone was recorded only once. The chain combines TRBV29-1 with TRBJ2-2; D remains ambiguous. Germline assignment: CDR1 SQVTM and CDR2 ANQGSEA. Trimming took off 7 bases at V and 4 bases at J, with 16 bases between the two ends. The CDR3 spans 14 residues. The CDR3 DNA reads as TGCAGCGCCATGGGGTGGCAGATCACCGGGGAGCTGTTTTTT. This sequence encodes CSAMGWQITGELFF.

This sequence joins TRBV7-9 and TRBJ1-3; D ambiguous. CDR1 SEHNR and CDR2 FQNEAQ come from the germline V gene (reference sequence). The CDR3 extends over 11 amino acids. The V end lost 4 bases, the J end lost 11 bases, and 9 bases lay between the germline ends. This CDR3 reads CASSSIDSIYF. DNA of the CDR3: TGTGCCAGCAGCTCGATCGACTCCATATATTTT.

The rearrangement uses TRBV11-2 and TRBJ2-3; 8 nucleotides agree with TRBD1. Germline-derived CDR1 and CDR2 are SGHAT and FQNNGV. J gave up 2 bases and V 4 bases, and 8 bases lay outside the gene matches. CDR3 length: 16 residues. The CDR3 coding sequence is TGTGCCAGCAGCTCGGGACAGGTGCAGAACACAGATACGCAGTATTTT. Translated, it gives CASSSGQVQNTDTQYF. Looking up the rest from reference TRBV11-2 and TRBJ2-3 gives the full variable domain: EAGVAQSPRYKIIEKRQSVAFWCNPISGHATLYWYQQILGQGPKLLIQFQNNGVVDDSQLPKDRFSAERLKGVDSTLKIQPAKLEDSAVYLCASSSGQVQNTDTQYFGPGTRLTVL.

The table lists this clone with a few counts. This chain uses TRBV4-3 with TRBJ2-7; D is uncertain. The CDR3 is 14 amino acids. Trimming took off 0 bases at V and 2 bases at J, with 8 bases between the two ends. Germline V gene sequence: CDR1 LGHNA, CDR2 YSLEER. This CDR3 reads CASSQDDGTYEQYF. The CDR3 nucleotides are TGCGCCAGCAGCCAAGATGACGGAACCTACGAGCAGTACTTC.

The J gene is TRBJ1-4, the V gene TRBV2; TRBD1 matches 9 bases. The CDR3 contains 17 residues. Losses at the gene ends were 8 bases for V and 0 bases for J; bases not matched to a gene: 10. The germline V gene encodes CDR1 SNHLY and CDR2 FYNNEI. The DNA of the CDR3 is TGTGCCAGCGAGCCGGGAACAGGGGGCACAACTAATGAAAAACTGTTTTTT. Translating gives CASEPGTGGTTNEKLFF.

The V call is TRBV6-5, the J call TRBJ2-7; D might be TRBD2 (5 bases). Deletions cut 2 bases from V and 1 base from J, with 12 bases between. In germline, CDR1 is MNHEY, CDR2 SVGAGI. The CDR3 is 15 residues long. The CDR3 spells CASSYSSLASYEQYF. The CDR3 nucleotides read TGTGCCAGCAGTTACAGTTCATTAGCGTCCTACGAGCAGTACTTC.

This chain joins TRBV5-6 and TRBJ2-7; TRBD2 aligns across 9 bases. CDR1 is SGHDT and CDR2 is YYEEEE in the germline V gene. Germline trimming cut 4 bases from V and 3 bases from J; bases unmatched to any gene: 8. CDR3 length: 15 amino acids. CDR3 sequence reads: CASSVGTSPSYEQYF. The CDR3 DNA sequence: TGTGCCAGCAGCGTCGGGACTAGCCCCAGCTACGAGCAGTACTTC.